The sample holds a few counts of the clone carrying this T cell receptor beta chain. Its antigen is unknown. The data belong to a study of CD8+CD57+ T cells in acquired aplastic anemia. Study background: Each DNA sample taken from sorted CD4+ and CD8+ cells came to about 3 ug on average. Findings of the study overall: Researchers report that about 29 CD8+ CDR3 sequences appeared in both patients and controls.

CD8+CD57+ cell expansion, shown by flow cytometry, had occurred in the patients selected for sequencing. According to the study, genomic DNA was the template for TCR beta VDJ and CDR3 profiling. TCRdb itself ran the reads through MiXCR, one entry per CDR3 protein. Found here are 150,000 to 200,000 distinct CDR3 sequences, roughly half of them singletons; the top ten hold roughly 3.5%. The ends lost 0 bases at V and 9 bases at J; junction bases unmatched: 1. Germline V gene data show CDR1 as SNHLY and CDR2 as FYNNEI. This CDR3 is 14 amino acids long. Sequenced: sorted CD4+, CD8+, or CD8+CD57+ T cells (not recorded which) from PBMCs. V usage is TRBV2 and J usage is TRBJ1-6; TRBD1 matches at 8 bases. The TCR sequence derives from a human donor with aplastic anemia. Here the CDR3 DNA reads TGTGCCAGCAGTGAAGCGGGACAGGTTTCACCCCTCCACTTT. Translated, it gives CASSEAGQVSPLHF.